These 30 T cell receptor beta chains were all obtained from the same sample, sequenced in a study of lymphopenia after photon versus proton radiotherapy. Generated by immunoSEQ multiplex PCR, the TCRdb table keeps only in-frame clones and is missing some. Counted here are about 70,000 clones, around 86% occurring once; the ten biggest clones make up approximately 11%. The sample consisted of peripheral blood, taken from a patient treated with proton-based radiotherapy. Source of these receptors: an elderly man with esophageal cancer.

The rearrangement links TRBV30 to TRBJ1-2; 8 bases fit TRBD1. Germline CDR1 reads GTSNPN; CDR2 reads SVGIG (reference sequence). The junction had 10 bases not matched to a gene; V was cut back by 7 bases and J by 6 bases. The CDR3 is made up of 13 amino acids. CDR3 coding DNA: TGTGCCTATTGGACAGGGACCGGGAATGGCTACACCTTC. Amino acid sequence: CAYWTGTGNGYTF.

This sequence joins TRBV4-2 and TRBJ1-5; a weak D match, TRBD1 (5 bases). The CDR3 consists of 16 residues. Between the trimmed V and J ends, which lost 2 bases and 10 bases, there was a span of 21 bases. CDR1 LGHNA and CDR2 YNFKEQ come from the germline V gene. CDR3 amino acids: CASSQRGGQDPFPQHF. CDR3 DNA: TGTGCCAGCAGCCAAAGGGGTGGGCAGGACCCTTTTCCCCAGCATTTT.

The CDR3 DNA reads TGTGCCAGCAGCTTATCAGGCCCGGGGGTTAATTCACCCCTCCACTTT. Amino acid sequence: CASSLSGPGVNSPLHF. The chain recombines TRBV11-1 with TRBJ1-6; maybe TRBD1 (5 bases). CDR1 and CDR2 from the germline V gene are SGHAT and FQDESV (reference sequence). The CDR3 runs 16 residues. V shed 2 bases and J shed 6 bases, with 14 bases lying between them.

J is TRBJ2-1 and V is TRBV7-2; 7 bases align to TRBD2. With V trimmed by 1 base and J by 3 bases, 3 bases remained unmatched. The CDR3 is 15 residues long. Germline CDR1 reads SGHTA; CDR2 reads FQGNSA. As DNA, the CDR3 is TGTGCCAGCAGCTTAGAGGCTAGCGGCTACAATGAGCAGTTCTTC. Protein sequence: CASSLEASGYNEQFF. Looking up the rest from reference TRBV7-2 and TRBJ2-1 gives the full variable domain: GAGVSQSPSNKVTEKGKDVELRCDPISGHTALYWYRQSLGQGLEFLIYFQGNSAPDKSGLPSDRFSAERTGGSVSTLTIQRTQQEDSAVYLCASSLEASGYNEQFFGPGTRLTVL.

This clone was observed a single time. The rearrangement links TRBV29-1 to TRBJ2-1, with 9 bases aligning to TRBD2. This CDR3 contains 14 residues. Germline V gene data show CDR1 as SQVTM and CDR2 as ANQGSEA. V dropped 4 bases and J dropped 5; count of bases not matched to a gene: 6. The CDR3 reads CSVVRLAGNNEQFF. The CDR3 DNA sequence: TGCAGCGTTGTGAGGCTAGCGGGAAACAATGAGCAGTTCTTC.

CDR3 bases: TGTGCCAGCAGTGAATATCGGGGGGGCGGAGGTGAAAAACTGTTTTTT. Translated, it gives CASSEYRGGGGEKLFF. The chain uses TRBV25-1 and TRBJ1-4; D might be TRBD1 (6 bases). The CDR3 consists of 16 residues. Germline assignment: CDR1 MGHDK and CDR2 SYGVNS. V lost 0 bases and J lost 7, with 15 bases in between.

The chain joins TRBV19 to TRBJ1-6; D is ambiguous. The V and J ends lost 3 bases and 3 bases respectively, with 9 bases between them. CDR1 is LNHDA, CDR2 SQIVND, per germline (reference sequence). CDR3 length equals 15 residues. The CDR3 loop is CASSMSGGYNSPLHF. CDR3 sequence (DNA): TGTGCCAGTAGTATGTCGGGAGGCTATAATTCACCCCTCCACTTT.

In its sample, this clone was seen a few times. The rearrangement joins TRBV30 to TRBJ1-2; D remains unclear. Trimming took off 0 bases at V and 4 bases at J, with 9 bases between the two ends. The CDR3 has 13 residues. Germline assignment: CDR1 GTSNPN and CDR2 SVGIG (reference sequence). In nucleotides, the CDR3 is TGTGCCTGGAGTGTATTATCGTTCTATGGCTACACCTTC. This codes for CAWSVLSFYGYTF.

The genes are TRBV19 and TRBJ1-4; 8 bases fit TRBD1. Germline trimming cut 9 bases from V and 6 bases from J; bases unmatched to any gene: 21. Germline loops: CDR1 LNHDA, CDR2 SQIVND (reference sequence). This CDR3 spans 18 amino acids. The CDR3 nucleotides read TGTGCCAGCAGACAACCAGGGACAGGCCAATACCGTGATGAAAAACTGTTTTTT. This translates into CASRQPGTGQYRDEKLFF.

In regard to this clone: A read error is likely, as this CDR3 ends without the conserved phenylalanine or tryptophan. No DNA is shown, since the ends of the CDR3 on it are uncertain; the CDR3 is the one TCRdb lists. The chain couples TRBV4-1 to TRBJ1-1. Germline CDR1 is MGHRA and CDR2 is YSYEKL. The CDR3 length equals 9 residues, ends included. The CDR3 sequence is CASSPPLTC.

The rearrangement links TRBV30 to TRBJ2-5, with 11 positions matching TRBD1. The germline V gene encodes CDR1 GTSNPN and CDR2 SVGIG (reference sequence). Trimming removed 2 bases from V and 4 bases from J; junction bases left unmatched: 3. The CDR3 contains 14 residues. In DNA form, the CDR3 reads TGTGCCTGGAGTTTCGGACAGGGGGCAGAGACCCAGTACTTC. Amino acids: CAWSFGQGAETQYF. The full variable domain, rest sourced from reference TRBV30 and TRBJ2-5, is SQTIHQWPATLVQPVGSPLSLECTVEGTSNPNLYWYRQAAGRGLQLLFYSVGIGQISSEVPQNLSASRPQDRQFILSSKKLLLSDSGFYLCAWSFGQGAETQYFGPGTRLLVL.

The chain carries TRBV4-3 and TRBJ2-2; maybe TRBD2 (5 bases). This CDR3 spans 14 amino acids. Between the trimmed V and J ends, which lost 4 bases and 6 bases, there was a span of 12 bases. Germline-derived CDR1 and CDR2 are LGHNA and YSLEER. In nucleotides, the CDR3 is TGCGCCAGCAGCCTTACCGGGGTGGCCGGGGAGCTGTTTTTT. Protein: CASSLTGVAGELFF.

This clone was observed a handful of times. Compared with germline, one end of the junction differs, possibly owing to a read error. DNA for the CDR3: TGTGCCAGCAGCTCCGATCTCGGGACTAAGGAAAAACTGTTTTTT. Translation: CASSSDLGTKEKLFF. This sequence joins TRBV5-4 and TRBJ1-4, with a weak D call TRBD1 (5 bases). This CDR3 is 15 amino acids long. Germline CDR1 and CDR2: SGHNT and YYREEE (reference sequence). Full variable domain (outside the CDR3, taken from reference TRBV5-4 and TRBJ1-4): ETGVTQSPTHLIKTRGQQVTLRCSSQSGHNTVSWYQQALGQGPQFIFQYYREEENGRGNFPPRFSGLQFPNYSSELNVNALELDDSALYLCASSSDLGTKEKLFFGSGTQLSVL.

This chain uses TRBV5-1 with TRBJ2-1; possibly TRBD2 for D (5 bases). CDR1 SGHRS and CDR2 YFSETQ come from the germline V gene. Between the trimmed V and J ends, which lost 4 bases and 4 bases, there was a span of 18 bases. This CDR3 is built from 16 residues. CDR3 DNA sequence: TGCGCCAGCAGCCGGGATGGCACAGCCAAATACAATGAGCAGTTCTTC. Its translation: CASSRDGTAKYNEQFF.

This sequence joins TRBV7-2 and TRBJ2-7; perhaps TRBD2 as D (5 bases). Trimming pared 6 bases from V and 12 bases from J, leaving 18 bases between. CDR1 and CDR2 (germline): SGHTA, FQGNSA. The CDR3 is 12 amino acids. Here the CDR3 reads CASSNNGEGSYF. In DNA, the CDR3 is TGTGCCAGCAGTAACAACGGGGAAGGGTCGTACTTC.

This clone occurred a few times. The chain has TRBV6-1 and TRBJ1-1; no reliable D call. The CDR3 is 13 amino acids. Between the trimmed V and J ends, which lost 2 bases and 5 bases, there was a span of 9 bases. CDR1 and CDR2 (germline): MNHNS, SASEGT. CDR3 sequence: CASSEISRTEAFF. The CDR3 DNA reads TGTGCCAGCAGTGAAATTTCTAGGACTGAAGCTTTCTTT.

The chain uses TRBV7-9 and TRBJ1-1; unclear D gene. The CDR3 is 14 amino acids. Trimming cost V 1 base and J 6 bases, with 12 bases left between them. CDR1 and CDR2 (germline): SEHNR, FQNEAQ (reference sequence). CDR3 residues: CASSLGAARPEAFF. The CDR3 coding sequence is TGTGCCAGCAGCTTAGGGGCTGCCCGCCCTGAAGCTTTCTTT.

This clone was observed a handful of times. Here the CDR3 reads CSVTLLGGENTGELFF. The CDR3 nucleotides are TGCAGCGTGACACTGCTTGGCGGGGAAAACACCGGGGAGCTGTTTTTT. This chain connects TRBV29-1 to TRBJ2-2; the D gene is possibly TRBD2 (6 bases). This CDR3 comprises 16 residues. V was pared by 6 bases and J by 2 bases, with 19 bases between. Germline CDR1 is SQVTM and CDR2 is ANQGSEA.

The J gene is TRBJ1-2, the V gene TRBV5-1; no reliable D call. Between the trimmed V and J ends, which lost 3 bases and 0 bases, there was a span of 12 bases. The germline gives CDR1 SGHRS, CDR2 YFSETQ. The CDR3 is made up of 15 amino acids. The chain's CDR3 is CASSWGSYTNYGYTF. CDR3 DNA sequence: TGCGCCAGCAGCTGGGGTAGCTATACTAACTATGGCTACACCTTC.

The chain is built from TRBV27 and TRBJ2-7, with a tentative D call TRBD1 (6 bases). Trimming removed 0 bases at V and 12 bases at J, with 15 bases between. CDR1 and CDR2 from the germline V gene are MNHEY and SMNVEV (reference sequence). This CDR3 spans 13 amino acids. The CDR3 protein is CASSLSISQGLYF. CDR3 bases: TGTGCCAGCAGTTTATCGATAAGCCAGGGGCTGTACTTC.

The chain combines TRBV5-5 with TRBJ2-7; TRBD1 matches 10 bases. Germline CDR1 SGHKS, CDR2 YYEKEE (reference sequence). The trim removed 4 bases at V and 0 bases at J, leaving 7 bases unmatched. The CDR3 length is 16 residues. The CDR3 DNA follows: TGTGCCAGCAGCAGACAGGGGGCGGCCGTCTCCTACGAGCAGTACTTC. Its protein is CASSRQGAAVSYEQYF.

J is TRBJ1-2 and V is TRBV14; D not resolved. This CDR3 spans 13 amino acids. Germline CDR1 and CDR2: SGHDN and FVKESK. V lost 0 bases to trimming and J lost 4 bases, with 6 bases between them. The DNA of the CDR3 is TGTGCCAGCAGCCAAGACGTCCTCTATGGCTACACCTTC. Residues: CASSQDVLYGYTF. The full variable domain, with the rest looked up from reference TRBV14 and TRBJ1-2, is EAGVTQFPSHSVIEKGQTVTLRCDPISGHDNLYWYRRVMGKEIKFLLHFVKESKQDESGMPNNRFLAERTGGTYSTLKVQPAELEDSGVYFCASSQDVLYGYTFGSGTRLTVV.

The chain joins TRBV11-2 to TRBJ2-5; D perhaps matches TRBD2 (5 bases). CDR1 SGHAT and CDR2 FQNNGV come from the germline V gene. The CDR3 consists of 15 residues. The V and J ends lost 5 bases and 1 base respectively, with 14 bases between them. The CDR3 nucleotides read TGTGCCAGCAGCCCCTTGGGCGGGCCCCAAGAGACCCAGTACTTC. As protein: CASSPLGGPQETQYF.

This sequence joins TRBV6-5 and TRBJ1-5, with unresolved D. This CDR3 has 14 residues. The germline gives CDR1 MNHEY, CDR2 SVGAGI. Trimming cost V 6 bases and J 2 bases, with 11 bases left between them. CDR3 nucleotide sequence: TGTGCCAGCAGCCGGGATCGGCGCAATCAGCCCCAGCATTTT. It is translated as CASSRDRRNQPQHF.

The gene calls are TRBV28 and TRBJ2-7; a possible D gene is TRBD2 (6 bases). Germline V gene lookup returns CDR1 MDHEN and CDR2 SYDVKM. The CDR3 covers 18 residues. V lost 5 bases and J 7 bases, leaving 30 bases between the germline ends. The CDR3 loop reads CASSPGNREIRGVWEQYF. In nucleotides, the CDR3 is TGTGCCAGCAGTCCGGGTAACCGGGAGATCCGAGGGGTGTGGGAGCAGTACTTC.

This clone was seen only once. This rearrangement joins TRBV5-8 to TRBJ2-7, with a tentative D call TRBD1 (5 bases). The germline CDR1 and CDR2 sequences are SGHTS and YDEGEE. The CDR3 length is 13 residues. Trimming stripped 0 bases from V and 6 bases from J, with 10 bases between. The CDR3 DNA is TGTGCCAGCAGCTTGGCAGGGCCGGGCGAGCAGTACTTC. As protein: CASSLAGPGEQYF.

This chain uses TRBV5-1 with TRBJ1-1, with 8 bases aligning to TRBD1. Per germline, CDR1 SGHRS and CDR2 YFSETQ. After removal of 4 bases from V and 1 base from J, the junction contained 6 bases not matched to a gene. There are 15 residues in the CDR3. CDR3 protein: CASSPGQGKNTEAFF. DNA for the CDR3: TGCGCCAGCAGCCCAGGACAGGGCAAGAACACTGAAGCTTTCTTT.

The rearrangement joins TRBV9 to TRBJ1-2; 9 nucleotides line up with TRBD1. From germline, CDR1 is SGDLS and CDR2 YYNGEE. The CDR3 runs to 16 residues. V shed 4 bases, J shed 4 bases, and the junction held 11 bases outside the gene matches. CDR3 DNA sequence: TGTGCCAGCAGCATCCAGCACGGGACAGGGATCTATGGCTACACCTTC. Translation gives CASSIQHGTGIYGYTF.

The chain joins TRBV27 to TRBJ1-5; tentatively, D is TRBD1 (6 bases). The CDR3 sequence is 15 residues long. V was trimmed by 2 bases and J by 2 bases, leaving 10 bases between them. Germline V gene data show CDR1 as MNHEY and CDR2 as SMNVEV (reference sequence). Here the CDR3 DNA reads TGTGCCAGCAGTTTAAGGGGGGGAGGCAATCAGCCCCAGCATTTT. Its translation: CASSLRGGGNQPQHF.

The chain has TRBV19 and TRBJ2-3; D remains ambiguous. The CDR3 contains 13 residues. The V gene's germline CDR1 is LNHDA and CDR2 SQIVND (reference sequence). V lost 5 bases and J lost 1, with 7 bases in between. CDR3 sequence: CASSHSRTDTQYF. CDR3 DNA: TGTGCCAGTAGTCATTCCCGCACAGATACGCAGTATTTT.